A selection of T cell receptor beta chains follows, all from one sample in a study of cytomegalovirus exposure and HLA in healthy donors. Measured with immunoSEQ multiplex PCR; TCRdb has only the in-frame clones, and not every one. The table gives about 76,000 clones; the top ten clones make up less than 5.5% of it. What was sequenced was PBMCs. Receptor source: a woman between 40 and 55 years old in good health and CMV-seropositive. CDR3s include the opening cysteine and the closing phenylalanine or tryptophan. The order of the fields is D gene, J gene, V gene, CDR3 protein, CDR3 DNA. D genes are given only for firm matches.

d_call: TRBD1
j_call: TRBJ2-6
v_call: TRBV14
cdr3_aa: CASSLRNRGTQYSGANVLTF
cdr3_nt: TGTGCCAGCAGCCTAAGAAACAGGGGGACACAGTATTCTGGGGCCAACGTCCTGACTTTC

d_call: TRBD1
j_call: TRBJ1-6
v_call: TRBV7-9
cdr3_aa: CASSRQGGIPPLHF
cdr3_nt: TGTGCCAGCAGTCGACAGGGTGGAATACCACCCCTCCACTTT

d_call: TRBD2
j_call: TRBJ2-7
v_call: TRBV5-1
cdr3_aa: CASSKRESSYEQYF
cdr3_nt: TGCGCCAGCAGTAAGCGGGAGAGCTCCTACGAGCAGTACTTC

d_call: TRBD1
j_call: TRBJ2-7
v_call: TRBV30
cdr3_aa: CAWRQGVGEQYF
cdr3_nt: TGTGCCTGGAGACAGGGGGTGGGCGAGCAGTACTTC

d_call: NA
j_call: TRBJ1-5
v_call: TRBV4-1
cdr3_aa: CASSLKRFSNQPQHF
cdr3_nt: TGCGCCAGCAGCCTTAAACGGTTTAGCAATCAGCCCCAGCATTTT

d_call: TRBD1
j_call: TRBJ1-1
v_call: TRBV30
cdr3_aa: CAWSPGTGEANTEAFF
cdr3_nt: TGTGCCTGGAGTCCCGGGACAGGGGAGGCGAACACTGAAGCTTTCTTT

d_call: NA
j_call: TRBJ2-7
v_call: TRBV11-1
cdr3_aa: CASSSTLPHRHSTYEQYF
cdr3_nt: TGTGCCAGCAGCTCGACACTCCCTCACAGACATTCCACCTACGAGCAGTACTTC

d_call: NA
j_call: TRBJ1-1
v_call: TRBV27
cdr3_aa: CASSLFSQGIMNTEAFF
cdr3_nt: TGTGCCAGCAGTTTATTTAGTCAGGGGATCATGAACACTGAAGCTTTCTTT

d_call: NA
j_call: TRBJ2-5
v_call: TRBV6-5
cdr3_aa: CASLLGETQYF
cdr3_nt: TGTGCCAGCTTACTAGGGGAGACCCAGTACTTC

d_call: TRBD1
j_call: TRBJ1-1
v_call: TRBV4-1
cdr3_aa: CASSQSVTFPGTGNSNTEAFF
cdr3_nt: TGCGCCAGCAGCCAATCGGTGACGTTTCCCGGGACAGGGAATTCGAACACTGAAGCTTTCTTT

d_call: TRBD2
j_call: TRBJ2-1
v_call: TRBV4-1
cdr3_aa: CASSRFGLAGFNEQFF
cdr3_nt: TGCGCCAGCAGCCGATTTGGACTAGCGGGATTTAATGAGCAGTTCTTC

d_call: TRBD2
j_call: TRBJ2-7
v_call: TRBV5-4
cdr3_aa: CASSLVGGRALYEQYF
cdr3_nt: TGTGCCAGCAGCTTGGTCGGCGGGAGGGCCCTCTACGAGCAGTACTTC

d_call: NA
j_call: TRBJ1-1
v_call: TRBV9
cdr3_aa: CASSVGFHGLSTEAFF
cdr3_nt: TGTGCCAGCAGCGTAGGTTTTCACGGGTTATCCACTGAAGCTTTCTTT

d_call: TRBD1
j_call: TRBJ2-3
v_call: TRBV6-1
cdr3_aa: CASRVDRGSTDTQYF
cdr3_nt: TGTGCCAGCAGAGTCGACAGGGGTAGTACAGATACGCAGTATTTT

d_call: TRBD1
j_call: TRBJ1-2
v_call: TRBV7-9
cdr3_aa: CASTPTGGADGYTF
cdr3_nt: TGTGCCAGCACCCCCACAGGGGGCGCGGACGGCTACACCTTC

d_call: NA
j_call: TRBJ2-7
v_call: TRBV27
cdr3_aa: CASSLKWEPTYEQYF
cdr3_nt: TGTGCCAGCAGTCTAAAGTGGGAGCCTACCTACGAGCAGTACTTC

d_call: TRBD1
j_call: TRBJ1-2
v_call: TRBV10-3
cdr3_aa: CAISATGGPYGYTF
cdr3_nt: TGTGCCATCAGTGCGACAGGGGGGCCCTATGGCTACACCTTC

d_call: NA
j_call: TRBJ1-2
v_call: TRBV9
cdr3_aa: CASSVFPASF
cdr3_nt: TGTGCCAGCAGCGTTTTTCCCGCGTCCTTC

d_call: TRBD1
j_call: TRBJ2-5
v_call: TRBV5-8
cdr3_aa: CASSRQGAATQYF
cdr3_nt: TGTGCCAGCAGCAGACAGGGGGCGGCGACCCAGTACTTC

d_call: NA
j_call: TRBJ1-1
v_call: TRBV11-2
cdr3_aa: CASSLQQGGTEAFF
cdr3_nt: TGTGCCAGCAGCTTACAGCAGGGAGGCACTGAAGCTTTCTTT

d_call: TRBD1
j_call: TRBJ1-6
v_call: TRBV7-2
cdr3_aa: CASSLAWAQRQGVGNSPLHF
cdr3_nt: TGTGCCAGCAGCTTAGCGTGGGCACAACGTCAGGGGGTTGGTAATTCACCCCTCCACTTT

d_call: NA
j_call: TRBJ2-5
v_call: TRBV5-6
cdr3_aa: CASSLFGETQYF
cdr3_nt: TGTGCCAGCAGCTTGTTCGGGGAGACCCAGTACTTC

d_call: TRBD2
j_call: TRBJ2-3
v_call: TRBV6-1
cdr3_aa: CASTRGTTVTDTQYF
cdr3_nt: TGTGCCAGCACTCGCGGGACTACAGTCACAGATACGCAGTATTTT

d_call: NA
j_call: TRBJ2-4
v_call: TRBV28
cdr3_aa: CASSNIAPQYF
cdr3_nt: TGTGCCAGCAGTAACATAGCACCTCAGTACTTC

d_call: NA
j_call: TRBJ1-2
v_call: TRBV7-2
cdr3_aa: CASSKTYGYGYTF
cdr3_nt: TGTGCCAGCAGCAAAACTTACGGCTATGGCTACACCTTC

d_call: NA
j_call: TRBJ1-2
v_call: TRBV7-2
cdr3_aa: CASSSPRENYGYTF
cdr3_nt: TGTGCCAGCAGCTCCCCCAGGGAAAACTATGGCTACACCTTC

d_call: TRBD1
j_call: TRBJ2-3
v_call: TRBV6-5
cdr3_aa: CASSAGGRDTQYF
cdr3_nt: TGTGCCAGCAGTGCAGGGGGTAGGGATACGCAGTATTTT